Sequencing of this TCR beta chain was carried out in a study of T cells in localized non-small cell lung cancer (dated by TCRdb to the early 2020s). Regarding the complete study: The study analyzed T cell repertoires of under 250 early-stage NSCLC patients, comparing tumors and uninvolved tumor-adjacent lungs. The cohort was made up of about 240 treatment-naive NSCLC patients whose localized lung tumors had been resected. A mean age of around 66 years was recorded for the NSCLC patients, of whom 120 to 150 were male and around 100 were female.

The full study reports these points: Uninvolved tumor-adjacent lung showed the highest T cell clonality, higher than tumor, which suggests more focused antigenic responses in the adjacent lung. Because the study design was exploratory, TCR variables were selected using unadjusted p-values without false-discovery rate correction. A median of approximately 57 of the top 100 tumor clones were detected in paired uninvolved adjacent lung, and 25 to 35 of these tumor clones were also found among the top 100 clones of the paired uninvolved adjacent lung. Multi-region tumor sequencing was not performed, so intratumor heterogeneity could not be excluded. Longer overall survival was associated with higher blood T cell density, whereas shorter survival was associated with higher adjacent-lung clonality.

The CDR3, from cysteine to phenylalanine, totals 16 residues. The kept DNA is CDR3 alone, 48 bases in frame from the first base. The V end loses 2 bases and the J end loses 8 bases, and a stretch of 21 bases separates them. The germline V gene sets CDR1 to MNHEY and CDR2 to SVGAGI. At diagnosis, tumor, uninvolved tumor-adjacent lung and peripheral blood were collected and then preserved as a mix of FFPE and fresh-frozen material. For TCR repertoire profiling, blood samples were analyzed in the form of peripheral blood mononuclear cells. Turning to this clone: Its antigen remains undetermined. Nothing much larger sits one base from this clone, and base qualities are not available.

The immunoSEQ Assay was used to sequence TCR beta CDR3 regions from DNA. The source study handled its data this way. To compute T cell density, TCR beta template counts were normalized to usable DNA, which was estimated by amplifying housekeeping genes. Richness was estimated with the preseqR package, extrapolating to 400,000 templates for PBMC samples and 120,000 templates for tissue samples. Clonality was calculated as one minus Pielou's evenness. Tissue-enriched TCRs were identified by differential abundance testing using productive amino-acid clonotypes, minimum total count 5 and alpha 0.1. Repertoire overlap between compartments was quantified with the Jaccard Index and Morisita Overlap Index. TCR beta CDR3s were clustered by GLIPH together with public tetramer-defined viral CDR3s, and at least three viral sequences plus V-gene enrichment were required for viral motifs. TCRdb stores this immuneACCESS table with in-frame sequences only. Part of the clones is absent; in the studies checked, under half of the shortfall reflects unresolved V genes, and no reason is known for the rest. The DNA gave D and trimming, while V, J and clone size come from that table. This sample lists 12,000 to 15,000 clones; around 90% were detected once. The ten largest account for approximately 2.9% of the sample.

Here the chain combines TRBV6-5 and TRBJ1-2; the D gene cannot be named for sure. The starting material was peripheral blood mononuclear cells, obtained before any cancer treatment. The receptor comes from a man aged 40 to 70 with stage III lung adenocarcinoma. The CDR3 protein: CASSYQEYATPDGYTF. The sequenced DNA is TGTGCCAGCAGTTACCAGGAGTACGCGACACCAGACGGCTACACCTTC.